The sequence of this T cell receptor beta chain was determined in a study of graft-versus-host responses after intestinal transplantation. Study as a whole: All recipients got anti-thymocyte globulin induction, then tacrolimus and steroids for about 3 years.

Some clones are missing from TCRdb's copy, which holds only in-frame ones; the method was immunoSEQ multiplex PCR. The data contain approximately 130,000 clones, around nine tenths of them singletons. Remarks on this clone: Its target is unknown.

V was trimmed by 5 bases and J by 3 bases, leaving 17 bases between them. CDR1 and CDR2 (germline): SEHNR, FQNEAQ (reference sequence). This CDR3 spans 16 amino acids. Material: unstimulated CD4+ T cells sorted from spleen or lymph node cells, obtained before intestinal transplant. The J gene is TRBJ1-5, the V gene TRBV7-9; D remains ambiguous. The receptor's source is a human donor who received an intestinal transplant. CDR3: CASSGPQSSSNQPQHF. The CDR3 DNA reads as TGTGCCAGCAGCGGCCCACAGTCTTCCTCCAATCAGCCCCAGCATTTT.